The present T cell receptor (beta chain) was sequenced within a study of blood T cell repertoires in COVID-19. With 5 bases clipped from V and 1 base from J, the junction kept 2 bases outside the gene matches. The germline V gene encodes CDR1 SGHRS and CDR2 YFSETQ. CDR3 length equals 13 residues. Original analysis: Estimates of nucleated cell counts were drawn from the amplification of reference gene primers. TCRdb keeps only in-frame clones here, not all; method: immunoSEQ multiplex PCR. The DNA was the basis for D and trimming; V, J and clone size are from that table. The sample gives about 230,000 clones, around 80% of which show up once; about 1.5% is in the top ten.

The receptor was derived from a woman aged 35 to 49 who had recovered from COVID-19. What was sequenced was peripheral blood. This chain links TRBV5-1 with TRBJ1-1, with 7 bases fitting TRBD1. The CDR3 DNA follows: TGCGCCAGCAGAGACAGGGAGAACACTGAAGCTTTCTTT. It yields the protein CASRDRENTEAFF.